This T cell receptor (beta chain) comes out of a study of shared clonotypes between healthy human individuals (TCRdb year 2020). In the study overall: A few men and two women, aged 18 to 49 years, made up the cohort. Per donor, three plates each were used for CD4 naive and CD4 memory, two for CD8 naive, and one for CD8 memory. To estimate repertoire size and how much clonotypes are shared between individuals, the study performed deep sequencing of blood TCR repertoires from about five healthy adults. To increase sequencing depth and limit assay-specific biases, TCR repertoire library preparation and sequencing were carried out by different laboratories using diverse techniques. Leukapheresis yielded between about 0.9 and 9 billion PBMCs per donor.

Regarding this clone: Its recognized antigen is unknown. No base qualities exist here, and no much larger clone lies one base off it.

Broad study findings and their caveats: Sampling was limited to blood, and TCR repertoires in tissue likely differ from TCR repertoires in blood. Across a few donors, around 5% of naive CD4, roughly 3.3% of naive CD8, approximately 2.5% of memory CD4, and over 0.35% of memory CD8 clonotypes were shared. Pairwise subsampling indicated that sequencing depth was expected to affect the degree of clonotype sharing among donors. Rarefaction of sorted-subset datasets indicated incomplete sequencing despite the large sequencing depth. Naive subsets generally had larger estimated clonotype richness than memory subsets. Because the study included only a small number of donors, the genetic and exposure-history diversity represented was limited. Clonotypes shared by all four sorted-subset donors showed higher generation probabilities than non-shared clonotypes.

The donors were healthy, HIV-negative adults with no recently reported acute infections or vaccinations. Every donor was a Caucasian adult living in Nashville, Tennessee, USA. Magnetic negative selection was used to enrich CD4+ T cells, after which naive cells were positively selected on CD45RA and the negative fraction became the memory subset. After blood collection by leukapheresis, PBMCs were isolated using Ficoll-Histopaque density gradient centrifugation and then cryopreserved in the vapor phase of liquid nitrogen. Analytical flow cytometry was used to check the purity and quantity of each magnetically sorted T cell population. Genomic DNA was isolated from every sorted fraction and measured by UV absorbance on a Nanodrop 2000c. Using the deep immunoSEQ assay, multiplex PCR amplified TCR CDR3 regions from genomic DNA. Extracted genomic DNA from each cell subset was distributed evenly across all wells of several immunoSEQ 96-well plates, and each plate was treated as a replicate. For sorted subsets, each replicate PCR was loaded with 200 ng genomic DNA, equivalent to about 30,000 T cell genomes. Purified libraries were measured with a Qubit 3.0 fluorometer, size-checked on a Bioanalyzer 2100, and measured again with the KAPA Library Quantification kit. A separate single-read 150-cycle Illumina NextSeq 550 flow cell was used to sequence each immunoSEQ 96-well plate. The original methods were these. The immunoSEQ output contained only junctional sequences without quality scores, so filtering could not match that applied to full-length reads. Sequences were annotated with PyIR, a Python wrapper for IgBLAST v1.9, using IMGT germline references to assign V/J genes and CDR3. Reads were filtered out if the reads had weak V/J assignments (E-value above 1e-6), no CDR3, stop codons, out-of-frame junctions, or ambiguous translated residues. V3J clonotypes were defined as sequences sharing the same inferred V gene, J gene, and CDR3 amino acid sequence. The percentage overlap between two repertoires was calculated by dividing the number of shared unique clonotypes by the size of the smaller repertoire. Richness of each repertoire was evaluated using RTK rarefaction, the Chao1 estimator, and Recon v2.1 estimates of unobserved clonotypes. Generation probabilities for all TCRbeta clonotypes obtained by the gDNA method from a few donors were computed using OLGA. The table comes from immuneACCESS by way of TCRdb, which keeps in-frame sequences with V and J called. Part of the clones is missing from these tables; in studies checked, under half for an unresolved V gene and the rest for unknown reasons. That table supplies the V and J calls and clone size; D and trimming were determined from the DNA. Here the sample has about 2.3 million clones; roughly 93% occur a single time. About 0.39% of the sample rests with the top ten.

Material: naive CD4+ T cells from PBMCs. This specimen's cell subset or site label, per the study, means: CD45RA+ positively selected. This TCR was sampled from a man aged 18-30 years in good health. Some clones in this sample may be carry-over from other donors' samples.

The encoded CDR3 is CASSIDNRQRDQPQHF. The DNA sequence reads TGTGCCAGTAGTATAGATAATCGGCAGCGCGATCAGCCCCAGCATTTT. The chain links TRBV19 with TRBJ1-5; the D gene remains uncertain. The CDR3 numbers 16 residues from cysteine through phenylalanine. Solely the CDR3 DNA is kept, with 48 bases framed from the first base. CDR1 and CDR2 (LNHDA, SQIVND) derive from the germline V gene (reference sequence). V drops 0 bases and J drops 5 bases, leaving 14 bases in between.